What follows is one TCR beta chain and its context. The CDR3 has 14 residues. Germline V CDR1 and CDR2: GTSNPN, SVGIG (reference sequence). V lost 0 bases and J 3 bases, leaving 9 bases between the germline ends. The data originate from a study of blood T cell repertoires in COVID-19. Study overall: The United States, Italy and Spain provided the acute and convalescent COVID-19 samples. PBMCs, B-cell-depleted T cells, or T cells were the source of the cDNA or gDNA that made up the material.

Original data processing: Estimates of nucleated cell counts were drawn from the amplification of reference gene primers. This table comes from immunoSEQ multiplex PCR, and its TCRdb copy is limited to in-frame clones, with some not included. From that table come the V and J calls and clone size; the DNA was used to work out D and trimming. The sample has 450,000 to 500,000 clones, approximately 83% seen once; the top ten hold approximately 3.2%. The sequence was obtained from a human donor in a cohort sampled during active COVID-19. The chain joins TRBV30 to TRBJ2-1; tentative D call: TRBD2 (5 bases). The sequenced sample was peripheral blood. The CDR3 protein is CAWSVLDYYNEQFF. The CDR3 bases are TGTGCCTGGAGTGTACTAGACTACTACAATGAGCAGTTCTTC.